The T cell receptor beta chain under discussion was sequenced for a study of neurological immune-mediated disorders. Turning to the study itself: For the approximately 35 multiple sclerosis patients, the disease was relapsing-remitting in roughly 31 and secondary progressive in 3.

This CDR3 region has 15 residues. Germline CDR1 is DFQATT and CDR2 is SNEGSKA (reference sequence). Trimming shortened V by 5 bases and J by 2 bases, and 15 bases separated the two germline ends. Using its own MiXCR run on the 5' RACE reads, TCRdb lists one record per CDR3 protein. The sample has roughly 74,000 distinct CDR3 sequences; 4% to 6% are singletons. The sample holds many counts of this clonotype. The sequenced material came from PBMCs. The TCR comes from a man aged 18 to 30 with multiple sclerosis. J is TRBJ2-2 and V is TRBV20-1; the D is unclear. CDR3 DNA: TGCAGTGCTGCCCCGCTCCTGACAAACACCGGGGAGCTGTTTTTT. Translation gives CSAAPLLTNTGELFF.